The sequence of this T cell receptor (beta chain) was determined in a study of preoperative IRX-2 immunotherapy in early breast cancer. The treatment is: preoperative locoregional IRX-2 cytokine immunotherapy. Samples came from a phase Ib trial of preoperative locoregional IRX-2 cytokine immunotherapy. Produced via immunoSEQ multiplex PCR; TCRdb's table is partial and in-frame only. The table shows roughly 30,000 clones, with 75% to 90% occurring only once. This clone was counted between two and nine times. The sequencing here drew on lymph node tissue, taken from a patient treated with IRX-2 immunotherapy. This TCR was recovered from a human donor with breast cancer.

The CDR3 loop is CASSISSTSGRDNEQFF. The CDR3 nucleotides are TGTGCCAGTAGCATTTCCTCGACTAGCGGGAGAGACAATGAGCAGTTCTTC. J is TRBJ2-1 and V is TRBV19; TRBD2 aligns across 12 bases. With V trimmed by 6 bases and J by 5 bases, 11 bases remained unmatched. This CDR3 spans 17 amino acids. Germline loops: CDR1 LNHDA, CDR2 SQIVND (reference sequence).